What follows are 11 T cell receptor beta chains derived from one specimen sequenced in a study of CD8 T cells in Susac syndrome. Random hexamers served to reverse transcribe roughly 0.45 to 1 ug RNA. TCRdb fed the immunoSEQ multiplex PCR reads into MiXCR, producing one record per CDR3 protein. There are around 81,000 distinct CDR3 sequences in the sample; 94% occur only once, and about 0.99% lies in the top ten. Sequenced sample: CD8+ T cells from PBMCs. The receptor source for this set is a human donor with Susac syndrome.

V gene TRBV24-1 combines with J gene TRBJ2-1, with D perhaps TRBD2 (6 bases). The CDR3 is 18 residues long. Germline V gene lookup returns CDR1 KGHDR and CDR2 SFDVKD. Between the trimmed V and J ends, which lost 4 bases and 3 bases, there was a span of 21 bases. The CDR3 protein is CATSERRVFGTFYNEQFF. For the CDR3, the DNA is TGTGCCACCAGTGAACGGAGGGTGTTCGGTACCTTCTACAATGAGCAGTTCTTC.

The chain carries TRBV5-8 and TRBJ1-1; D gene uncertain. V lost 3 bases to trimming and J lost 6 bases, with 12 bases between them. The CDR3 runs to 13 residues. Germline V CDR1 and CDR2: SGHTS, YDEGEE. The CDR3 bases are TGTGCCAGCAGCTCGCTTACGGTCCCTGAAGCTTTCTTT. The encoded protein is CASSSLTVPEAFF.

This CDR3 is CASSLFSYNEQFF. The CDR3 DNA is TGTGCCAGCAGCCTCTTCTCTTACAATGAGCAGTTCTTC. V usage is TRBV13 and J usage is TRBJ2-1; D remains unclear. Germline-derived CDR1 and CDR2 are PRHDT and FYEKMQ (reference sequence). The CDR3 covers 13 residues. V lost 5 bases and J 4 bases, leaving 9 bases between the germline ends.

This clonotype occurred once. The V gene is TRBV19, the J gene TRBJ2-5; D call uncertain. Trimming left V 4 bases short and J 2 bases short, with 8 bases between. Germline loops: CDR1 LNHDA, CDR2 SQIVND (reference sequence). The CDR3 length is 13 residues. The CDR3 loop is CASSRRPQETQYF. The CDR3 coding sequence is TGTGCCAGTAGTAGGCGACCTCAAGAGACCCAGTACTTC.

The V call is TRBV5-1, the J call TRBJ2-7, with TRBD2 as a possible D gene (6 bases). V was clipped by 2 bases and J by 2 bases, with 8 bases between them. CDR1 and CDR2 (germline): SGHRS, YFSETQ. CDR3 length equals 13 residues. The CDR3 sequence: CASSFGGAYEQYF. The CDR3 region has the DNA TGCGCCAGCAGCTTCGGGGGTGCCTACGAGCAGTACTTC.

This chain joins TRBV20-1 and TRBJ2-5, with a weak D call TRBD1 (6 bases). Germline CDR1 reads DFQATT; CDR2 reads SNEGSKA (reference sequence). The length of the CDR3 is 11 residues. The CDR3 spells CNLTGGETQYF. CDR3 in DNA: TGCAACCTGACAGGTGGAGAGACCCAGTACTTC.

The CDR3 coding sequence is TGTGCCAGCAGTTTAGCTAGCACCGGGGAGCTGTTTTTT. Its translation: CASSLASTGELFF. The gene calls are TRBV27 and TRBJ2-2, with no clear D. V lost 2 bases and J lost 4, with 5 bases in between. The CDR3 spans 13 residues. Germline loops: CDR1 MNHEY, CDR2 SMNVEV (reference sequence).

This clonotype appeared a single time. The chain employs TRBV15 and TRBJ2-1, with D unclear. CDR1 LNHNV and CDR2 YYDKDF come from the germline V gene (reference sequence). The V and J ends lost 3 bases and 4 bases respectively, with 16 bases between them. The CDR3 runs to 16 residues. Written as DNA, the CDR3 is TGTGCCACCAGCAGGCGATTAGAACCTATTTACAATGAGCAGTTCTTC. Translating it yields CATSRRLEPIYNEQFF.

The count of this clonotype is one. This chain joins TRBV9 and TRBJ2-1; D is unresolved. CDR1 is SGDLS and CDR2 is YYNGEE in the germline V gene. Trimming left V 0 bases short and J 4 bases short, with 11 bases between. CDR3 length: 15 residues. CDR3 in DNA: TGTGCCAGCAGCGTAGCGGGTTACCAATACAATGAGCAGTTCTTC. Protein product: CASSVAGYQYNEQFF. The full variable domain, its missing parts supplied by reference TRBV9 and TRBJ2-1, is DSGVTQTPKHLITATGQRVTLRCSPRSGDLSVYWYQQSLDQGLQFLIQYYNGEERAKGNILERFSAQQFPDLHSELNLSSLELGDSALYFCASSVAGYQYNEQFFGPGTRLTVL.

This clonotype has just one count. This chain links TRBV6-5 with TRBJ1-5; 9 nucleotides align to TRBD1. The V gene end was trimmed by 3 bases and the J gene end by 5 bases; junction bases not matched to a gene: 8. The CDR3 consists of 16 residues. Germline loops: CDR1 MNHEY, CDR2 SVGAGI. CDR3 residues: CASSYSFRDRDQPQHF. In nucleotides, the CDR3 is TGTGCCAGCAGTTATTCCTTCCGGGACAGGGATCAGCCCCAGCATTTT.

The V call is TRBV13, the J call TRBJ1-1, with D hard to call. The germline V gene encodes CDR1 PRHDT and CDR2 FYEKMQ (reference sequence). The CDR3 extends over 14 amino acids. The V gene lost 1 base and the J gene lost 4 bases, with 10 bases spanning the gap. The CDR3 region has the DNA TGTGCCAGCAGCTTAGCGCAGGCTTCCACTGAAGCTTTCTTT. It encodes CASSLAQASTEAFF. The entire variable domain, with the rest obtained from reference TRBV13 and TRBJ1-1, is as follows: AAGVIQSPRHLIKEKRETATLKCYPIPRHDTVYWYQQGPGQDPQFLISFYEKMQSDKGSIPDRFSAQQFSDYHSELNMSSLELGDSALYFCASSLAQASTEAFFGQGTRLTVV.